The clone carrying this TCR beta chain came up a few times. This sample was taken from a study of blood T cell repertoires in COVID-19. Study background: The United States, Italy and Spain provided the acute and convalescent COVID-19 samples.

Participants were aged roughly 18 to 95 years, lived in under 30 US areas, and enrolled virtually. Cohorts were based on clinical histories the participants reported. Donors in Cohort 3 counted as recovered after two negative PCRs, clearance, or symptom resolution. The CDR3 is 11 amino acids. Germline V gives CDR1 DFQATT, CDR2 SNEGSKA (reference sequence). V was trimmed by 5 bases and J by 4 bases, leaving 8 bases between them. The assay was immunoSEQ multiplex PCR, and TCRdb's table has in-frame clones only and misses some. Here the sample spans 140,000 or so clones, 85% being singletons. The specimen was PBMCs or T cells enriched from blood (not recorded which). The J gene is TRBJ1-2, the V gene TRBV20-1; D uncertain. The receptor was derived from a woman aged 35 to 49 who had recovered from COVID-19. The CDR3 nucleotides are TGCAGTGCTGTTGGGAGCTATGGCTACACCTTC. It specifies CSAVGSYGYTF.